The 32 T cell receptor beta chains presented below share a single source sample, sequenced in a study of T cells in Graves' hyperthyroidism and ophthalmopathy. The source material, RNA transcripts, was used to amplify TCR beta CDR3 regions. HTBI primers were the set used in a first-round RT-PCR of the TCR CDR3. TCRdb reanalysed the multiplex PCR reads using MiXCR and keeps one entry per CDR3 protein. This sample has fewer than 700,000 distinct CDR3 sequences, with roughly a sixth found just once. Sequencing used blood. The receptors here all came from a woman between 18 and 29 years old with Graves' ophthalmopathy.

In its sample, this clonotype was seen many times. The J gene is TRBJ2-5, the V gene TRBV7-9, with 11 bases identical to TRBD2. J gave up 5 bases and V 1 base, and 12 bases lay outside the gene matches. The CDR3 extends over 18 amino acids. Looked up from germline, CDR1 is SEHNR and CDR2 is FQNEAQ (reference sequence). DNA for the CDR3: TGTGCCAGCAGCTTAGACCTATTCTTAGCGGGAGGGACGGAGACCCAGTACTTC. As protein: CASSLDLFLAGGTETQYF.

This clonotype has ten or more counts. The chain links TRBV28 to TRBJ2-7; 13 bases line up with TRBD2. Germline V gene sequence: CDR1 MDHEN, CDR2 SYDVKM. Losses at the gene ends were 0 bases for V and 0 bases for J; bases not matched to a gene: 8. CDR3 length: 19 amino acids. CDR3 residues: CASSLWSGGLAGSSYEQYF. In DNA form, the CDR3 reads TGTGCCAGCAGTTTATGGTCAGGGGGACTAGCGGGAAGCTCCTACGAGCAGTACTTC.

This chain links TRBV19 with TRBJ1-1, with D perhaps TRBD1 (6 bases). The CDR3 totals 16 residues. The V end was cut by 10 bases, the J end by 4 bases, with 25 bases between. In germline, CDR1 is LNHDA, CDR2 SQIVND (reference sequence). The CDR3 DNA reads TGTGCCACCGACCCGTTACAGGGATCGGGAGGCACTGAAGCTTTCTTT. It is translated as CATDPLQGSGGTEAFF. The full variable domain, completed using reference TRBV19 and TRBJ1-1, is DGGITQSPKYLFRKEGQNVTLSCEQNLNHDAMYWYRQDPGQGLRLIYYSQIVNDFQKGDIAEGYSVSREKKESFPLTVTSAQKNPTAFYLCATDPLQGSGGTEAFFGQGTRLTVV.

In this sample, this clonotype turned up a few times. The junction departs from germline at one end; a sequencing error may be responsible. V gene TRBV7-7 combines with J gene TRBJ2-3, with a weak D call TRBD1 (6 bases). Germline CDR1 SSHAT, CDR2 FNYEAQ (reference sequence). CDR3 length equals 18 residues. Here the CDR3 DNA reads TGTGCTAGCAGCTTCGGAAACTTCGGCGAGGGGGTTACAGATACGCAGTATTTT. Its translation: CASSFGNFGEGVTDTQYF.

V usage is TRBV30 and J usage is TRBJ2-3; 10 bases are shared with TRBD2. The CDR3 length is 14 residues. The V gene's germline CDR1 is GTSNPN and CDR2 SVGIG (reference sequence). J gave up 2 bases and V 5 bases, and 4 bases lay outside the gene matches. The CDR3 nucleotides are TGTGCCTGGGAACTAGCGGGGCCCACAGATACGCAGTATTTT. It yields the protein CAWELAGPTDTQYF.

This clonotype was found a few times. The chain uses TRBV11-2 and TRBJ2-6, with TRBD1 identical over 10 bases. This CDR3 spans 20 amino acids. V gave up 1 base and J gave up 5 bases; unmatched junction bases: 14. Germline-derived CDR1 and CDR2 are SGHAT and FQNNGV. CDR3 protein: CASSLGQGAAVTLRANVLTF. CDR3 sequence (DNA): TGTGCCAGCAGCTTAGGACAGGGGGCTGCGGTTACGCTGCGGGCCAACGTCCTGACTTTC.

The rearrangement uses TRBV11-3 and TRBJ2-1; TRBD1 agrees at 8 bases. The CDR3 covers 12 residues. Germline V gene data show CDR1 as SGHNT and CDR2 as YENEEA. The J segment lost 10 bases and the V segment lost 5 bases, leaving 4 bases of the junction unmatched. Here the CDR3 reads CASSPTGEEQFF. In nucleotides, the CDR3 is TGTGCCAGCAGCCCGACAGGGGAAGAGCAGTTCTTC.

This clonotype has a count of ten or more. The chain employs TRBV30 and TRBJ1-4; tentatively, D is TRBD1 (5 bases). With 2 bases removed from V and 4 bases from J, the gap between germline ends came to 14 bases. Germline values: CDR1 GTSNPN, CDR2 SVGIG (reference sequence). The CDR3 extends over 15 amino acids. The DNA of the CDR3 is TGTGCCTGGAGTCTTACCGGGACGGGTAATGAAAAACTGTTTTTT. It specifies CAWSLTGTGNEKLFF.

This clonotype occurred many times. This rearrangement joins TRBV28 to TRBJ2-7; TRBD2 matches at 8 bases. Germline lookup yields CDR1 MDHEN and CDR2 SYDVKM. With V trimmed by 6 bases and J by 5 bases, 6 bases remained unmatched. The CDR3 is made up of 13 amino acids. CDR3 in amino acids: CASRMLAGHEQYF. The CDR3 DNA sequence: TGTGCCAGCAGGATGTTAGCGGGACACGAGCAGTACTTC.

This clonotype has ten or more counts. The chain combines TRBV27 with TRBJ2-7; D unresolved. The CDR3 length is 14 residues. V was shortened by 6 bases and J by 3 bases, with 15 bases between the two germline ends. Germline-derived CDR1 and CDR2 are MNHEY and SMNVEV (reference sequence). The CDR3 region has the DNA TGTGCCAGCAGGGTTACCATGAGAGGCTACGAGCAGTACTTC. Protein product: CASRVTMRGYEQYF.

The chain employs TRBV20-1 and TRBJ2-7, with D possibly being TRBD1 or TRBD2 (5 bases each). The CDR3 spans 13 residues. In germline, CDR1 is DFQATT, CDR2 SNEGSKA (reference sequence). CDR3 coding DNA: TGCAGCGCCGGGGACGCCCTAACAGGCGAGCAGTACTTC. Residues: CSAGDALTGEQYF.

The chain links TRBV29-1 to TRBJ1-1; D unresolved. Deletions cut 4 bases from V and 8 bases from J, with 17 bases between. The CDR3 contains 13 residues. Per the germline V gene, CDR1 is SQVTM and CDR2 is ANQGSEA. The CDR3 sequence is CSVADLLSTEAFF. CDR3 DNA: TGCAGCGTTGCAGACCTCCTCAGCACCGAAGCTTTCTTT. Variable domain in full (rest from reference TRBV29-1 and TRBJ1-1): SAVISQKPSRDICQRGTSLTIQCQVDSQVTMMFWYRQQPGQSLTLIATANQGSEATYESGFVIDKFPISRPNLTFSTLTVSNMSPEDSSIYLCSVADLLSTEAFFGQGTRLTVV.

In this sample, this clonotype turned up a few times. The chain combines TRBV3-1 with TRBJ2-2; D not certain. Between the trimmed V and J ends, which lost 1 base and 0 bases, there was a span of 9 bases. CDR3 size: 16 residues. CDR1 and CDR2 (germline): LGHDT, YNNKEL (reference sequence). This CDR3 reads CASSQASNANTGELFF. CDR3 sequence (DNA): TGTGCCAGCAGCCAAGCTTCCAACGCGAACACCGGGGAGCTGTTTTTT.

The chain employs TRBV7-9 and TRBJ2-7; possibly TRBD1 or TRBD2 for D (5 bases each). The CDR3 is 15 residues long. Trimming removed 7 bases at V and 1 base at J, with 17 bases between. Looked up from germline, CDR1 is SEHNR and CDR2 is FQNEAQ (reference sequence). The CDR3 region has the DNA TGTGCCAGCACCCAAACAGAGGGGCCGTCCTACGAGCAGTACTTC. Protein sequence: CASTQTEGPSYEQYF.

Concerning this clonotype itself: This may be a read error, as it is one base from a much larger clone. This chain uses TRBV20-1 with TRBJ2-7, with 9 bases aligning to TRBD1. The CDR3 has 13 residues. Germline trimming cut 1 base from V and 5 bases from J; bases unmatched to any gene: 3. Germline V gives CDR1 DFQATT, CDR2 SNEGSKA (reference sequence). CDR3 amino acids: CSARGGQGNEQYF. The DNA of the CDR3 is TGCAGTGCTAGAGGGGGACAGGGAAACGAGCAGTACTTC.

In this sample, this clonotype turned up a few times. The V gene is TRBV15, the J gene TRBJ2-5, with D uncertain. Germline V lookup: CDR1 LNHNV, CDR2 YYDKDF (reference sequence). This CDR3 contains 13 residues. The V end lost 0 bases, the J end lost 1 base, and 3 bases lay between the germline ends. The CDR3 DNA reads as TGTGCCACCAGCAGAGATACCCAAGAGACCCAGTACTTC. Translated, it gives CATSRDTQETQYF.

This clonotype came up a few times. V is TRBV7-9 and J is TRBJ2-5; D possibly corresponds to TRBD1 (5 bases). Germline V gene data show CDR1 as SEHNR and CDR2 as FQNEAQ (reference sequence). Trimming pared 2 bases from V and 5 bases from J, leaving 12 bases between. CDR3 size: 14 residues. The DNA for the CDR3 is TGTGCCAGCAGCTTAATCGGTCCAGGGGAGACCCAGTACTTC. The encoded protein is CASSLIGPGETQYF. Combining the CDR3 with reference TRBV7-9 and TRBJ2-5 gives the whole variable domain DTGVSQNPRHKITKRGQNVTFRCDPISEHNRLYWYRQTLGQGPEFLTYFQNEAQLEKSRLLSDRFSAERPKGSFSTLEIQRTEQGDSAMYLCASSLIGPGETQYFGPGTRLLVL.

This clonotype has only a few counts. The V and J genes are TRBV5-1 and TRBJ1-1; the D gene is possibly TRBD1 (5 bases). The CDR3 has 15 amino acids. Trimming took off 0 bases at V and 2 bases at J, with 11 bases between the two ends. Germline assignment: CDR1 SGHRS and CDR2 YFSETQ. The CDR3 DNA follows: TGCGCCAGCAGCTTGGTGCCGGGGACCAACACTGAAGCTTTCTTT. Protein: CASSLVPGTNTEAFF. The complete variable domain, with remaining parts taken from reference TRBV5-1 and TRBJ1-1, reads KAGVTQTPRYLIKTRGQQVTLSCSPISGHRSVSWYQQTPGQGLQFLFEYFSETQRNKGNFPGRFSGRQFSNSRSEMNVSTLELGDSALYLCASSLVPGTNTEAFFGQGTRLTVV.

In its sample, this clonotype was seen a few times. This chain links TRBV24-1 with TRBJ2-2; TRBD2 matches 15 bases. V gave up 4 bases and J gave up 5 bases; unmatched junction bases: 1. Germline CDR1 and CDR2: KGHDR and SFDVKD. This CDR3 contains 16 residues. CDR3: CATSEGLAGGTGELFF. Written as DNA, the CDR3 is TGTGCCACCAGTGAGGGACTAGCGGGAGGTACCGGGGAGCTGTTTTTT.

The chain couples TRBV18 to TRBJ2-3, with 11 bases fitting TRBD2. This CDR3 has 15 amino acids. V lost 3 bases, J lost 5 bases, and 4 bases stayed unmatched. Germline CDR1 and CDR2: KGHSH and LQKENI. In DNA form, the CDR3 reads TGTGCCAGCTCACCGACTAGCGGGGTGGTAGATACGCAGTATTTT. Protein product: CASSPTSGVVDTQYF.

Worth noting for this clonotype: A single base separates this from a much larger clone, so it may be a read error. The rearrangement links TRBV30 to TRBJ2-1, with D possibly TRBD2 on 6 matching bases. Germline lookup yields CDR1 GTSNPN and CDR2 SVGIG (reference sequence). The CDR3 extends over 14 amino acids. This CDR3 is CAWARDSTGNVQFF. CDR3 nucleotides: TGTGCCTGGGCGCGGGACTCCACTGGGAATGTGCAGTTCTTC.

The chain couples TRBV20-1 to TRBJ1-4; unclear D gene. Trimming pared 6 bases from V and 4 bases from J, leaving 12 bases between. The CDR3 runs to 13 residues. Germline lookup yields CDR1 DFQATT and CDR2 SNEGSKA (reference sequence). The CDR3 DNA is TGCAGTGCCACCGGCCTCGGTAATGAAAAACTGTTTTTT. Translation gives CSATGLGNEKLFF.

Remarks on this clonotype: Given a much more abundant clone one base away, this may be a read error. The chain uses TRBV2 and TRBJ2-4; TRBD2 matches 9 bases. The V gene end was trimmed by 7 bases and the J gene end by 0 bases; junction bases not matched to a gene: 16. In germline, CDR1 is SNHLY, CDR2 FYNNEI. The CDR3 extends over 19 amino acids. CDR3 DNA sequence: TGTGCCAGCACGCCCCCTATGGCGGGGGGGACCCTAGCCAAAAACATTCAGTACTTC. This encodes CASTPPMAGGTLAKNIQYF. The whole variable domain, filled in from reference TRBV2 and TRBJ2-4, reads EPEVTQTPSHQVTQMGQEVILRCVPISNHLYFYWYRQILGQKVEFLVSFYNNEISEKSEIFDDQFSVERPDGSNFTLKIRSTKLEDSAMYFCASTPPMAGGTLAKNIQYFGAGTRLSVL.

The CDR3, as DNA: TGTGCCAGCAGTTCGCCCTTGGCGAACACTGAAGCTTTCTTT. It is translated as CASSSPLANTEAFF. This chain links TRBV27 with TRBJ1-1; no reliable D call. Per the germline V gene, CDR1 is MNHEY and CDR2 is SMNVEV (reference sequence). The CDR3 is 14 amino acids. V lost 4 bases and J 1 base, leaving 10 bases between the germline ends.

This clonotype came up a few times. At one boundary the junction diverges from the germline segment, which might be a read error. V gene TRBV7-3 combines with J gene TRBJ2-7; 8 nucleotides line up with TRBD1. The CDR3 totals 13 residues. CDR1 and CDR2 from the germline V gene are SGHTA and FQGTGA. This chain's CDR3 is CVSSLTGVDEQYF. CDR3 DNA sequence: TGTGTCAGCAGCTTGACAGGGGTCGACGAGCAGTACTTC.

This clonotype was seen only a few times. J is TRBJ1-2 and V is TRBV28; 9 positions agree with TRBD1. Looked up from germline, CDR1 is MDHEN and CDR2 is SYDVKM. The CDR3 contains 14 residues. The V gene end was trimmed by 6 bases and the J gene end by 8 bases; junction bases not matched to a gene: 10. CDR3 sequence reads: CASSYRGRGEGYTF. CDR3 nucleotide sequence: TGTGCCAGCAGCTACAGGGGGCGAGGAGAGGGCTACACCTTC.

The V call is TRBV2, the J call TRBJ2-1; D is ambiguous. Germline V lookup: CDR1 SNHLY, CDR2 FYNNEI. There are 11 residues in the CDR3. Trimming took 7 bases from V and 9 from J, leaving 10 bases between them. In DNA, the CDR3 is TGTGCCAGCATCGACTGGGTTGAGCAGTTCTTC. Translation gives CASIDWVEQFF.

This clonotype was seen ten or more times. The J gene is TRBJ1-1, the V gene TRBV2; D is perhaps TRBD1 (6 bases). The CDR3 length is 13 residues. From germline, CDR1 is SNHLY and CDR2 FYNNEI. V dropped 11 bases and J dropped 4 bases, with 17 bases sitting between them. CDR3 bases: TGTGCCGGAGCACAGGGTATCGGCACTGAAGCTTTCTTT. Encoded protein: CAGAQGIGTEAFF.

The V and J genes are TRBV14 and TRBJ2-7; D could derive from TRBD1 or TRBD2 (5 bases each). Germline CDR1 SGHDN, CDR2 FVKESK. This CDR3 comprises 13 residues. V was clipped by 4 bases and J by 7 bases, with 14 bases between them. The CDR3 here is CASSPYRWGEQYF. The CDR3 DNA reads as TGTGCCAGCAGCCCGTACAGGTGGGGGGAGCAGTACTTC.

The chain couples TRBV28 to TRBJ1-1; D is undetermined. Germline loops: CDR1 MDHEN, CDR2 SYDVKM. This CDR3 is 14 amino acids long. V lost 3 bases and J 3 bases, leaving 11 bases between the germline ends. CDR3 sequence reads: CASSFSGEDTEAFF. The CDR3 DNA sequence: TGTGCCAGCAGTTTTTCGGGAGAGGACACTGAAGCTTTCTTT.

This clonotype came up many times. The genes are TRBV10-3 and TRBJ2-3; 12 bases align to TRBD1. Germline V gene data show CDR1 as ENHRY and CDR2 as SYGVKD. This CDR3 region has 15 residues. V lost 6 bases, J lost 5 bases, and 6 bases stayed unmatched. CDR3 DNA sequence: TGTGCCATCAGCGACGGGACAGGGGGCGGAGATACGCAGTATTTT. Amino acids: CAISDGTGGGDTQYF.

This clonotype was seen repeatedly, ten times or more. The CDR3 DNA follows: TGTGCCAGCAGTTTAGGCGGCCAGGGCTATGGCTACACCTTC. Translation: CASSLGGQGYGYTF. This chain links TRBV27 with TRBJ1-2, with D maybe TRBD1 (5 bases). Trimming removed 2 bases from V and 4 bases from J, with 11 bases in between. Germline CDR1 MNHEY, CDR2 SMNVEV (reference sequence). This CDR3 has 14 amino acids.